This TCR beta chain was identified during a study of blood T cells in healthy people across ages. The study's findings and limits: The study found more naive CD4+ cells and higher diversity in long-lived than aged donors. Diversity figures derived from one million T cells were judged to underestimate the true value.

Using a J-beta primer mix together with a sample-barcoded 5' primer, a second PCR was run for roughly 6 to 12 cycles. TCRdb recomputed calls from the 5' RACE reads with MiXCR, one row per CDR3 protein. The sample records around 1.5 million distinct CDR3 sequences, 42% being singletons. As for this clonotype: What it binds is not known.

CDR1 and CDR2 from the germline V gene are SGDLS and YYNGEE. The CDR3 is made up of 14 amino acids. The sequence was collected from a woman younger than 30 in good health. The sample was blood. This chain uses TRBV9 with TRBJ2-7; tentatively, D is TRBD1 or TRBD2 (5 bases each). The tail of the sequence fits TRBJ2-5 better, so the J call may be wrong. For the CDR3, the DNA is TGTGCCAGCAGCCGGGGCGGGCGAAAAGAGACCCAGTACTTC. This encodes CASSRGGRKETQYF.